This T cell receptor beta chain originates from a study of regulatory T cells in long-lasting Graves disease. The wider study: Persistent Graves' disease required over 5 years of antithyroid drugs and positive TSH receptor antibodies.

Points from the study as a whole: Only peripheral blood was studied, not thyroid tissue.

This clonotype was seen at least ten times. Its antigen remains unidentified. The time point was: persistent/refractory GD, antithyroid drugs over 5 years with positive TRAb. With RNA extracted from PBMCs as input, the TCR library was made. Graves' disease diagnoses used American Thyroid Association guidelines. In germline, CDR1 is MNHEY, CDR2 SMNVEV (reference sequence). The length of the CDR3 is 17 residues. The V segment lost 6 bases and the J segment 1 base; nucleotides outside the gene matches: 10. Arm-PCR of CDR3 regions and iRepertoire HTBI primers were the basis on which TCR beta libraries were built. One entry per CDR3 protein, called by TCRdb with MiXCR from the multiplex PCR reads. This table holds 650,000 to 850,000 distinct CDR3 sequences, approximately 29% found once.

The clonotype comes from a female donor with Graves disease. The sequenced sample was peripheral blood mononuclear cells (PBMCs), obtained when the disease was refractory, from a patient treated with antithyroid drugs. The genes are TRBV27 and TRBJ1-1, with 11 bases aligning to TRBD1. CDR3 sequence: CASRRLGQGARNTEAFF. In nucleotides, the CDR3 is TGTGCCAGCAGAAGACTTGGACAGGGGGCTCGGAACACTGAAGCTTTCTTT.